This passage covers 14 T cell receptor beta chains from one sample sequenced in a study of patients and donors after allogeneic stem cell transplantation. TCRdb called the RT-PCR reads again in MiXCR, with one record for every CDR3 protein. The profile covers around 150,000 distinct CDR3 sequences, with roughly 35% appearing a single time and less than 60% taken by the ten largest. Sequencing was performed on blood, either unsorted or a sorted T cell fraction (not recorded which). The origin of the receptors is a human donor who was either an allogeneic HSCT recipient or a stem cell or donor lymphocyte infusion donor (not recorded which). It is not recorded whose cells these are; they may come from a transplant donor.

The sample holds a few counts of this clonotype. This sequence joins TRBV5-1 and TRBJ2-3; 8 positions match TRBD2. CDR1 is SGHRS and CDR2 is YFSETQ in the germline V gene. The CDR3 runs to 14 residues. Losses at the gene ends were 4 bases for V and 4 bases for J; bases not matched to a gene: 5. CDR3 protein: CASSIGGAADTQYF. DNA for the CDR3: TGCGCCAGCAGCATCGGGGGGGCCGCAGATACGCAGTATTTT.

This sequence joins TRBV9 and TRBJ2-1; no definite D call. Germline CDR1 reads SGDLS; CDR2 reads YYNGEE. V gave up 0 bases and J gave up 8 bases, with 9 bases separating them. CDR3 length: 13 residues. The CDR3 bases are TGTGCCAGCAGCGTAGCCCCTTGGGATGAGCAGTTCTTC. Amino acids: CASSVAPWDEQFF.

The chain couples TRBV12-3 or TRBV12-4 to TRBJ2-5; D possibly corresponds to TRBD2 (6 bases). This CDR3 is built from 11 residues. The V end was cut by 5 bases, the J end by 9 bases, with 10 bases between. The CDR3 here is CASSPGGSQYF. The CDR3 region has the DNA TGTGCCAGCAGTCCCGGGGGATCCCAGTACTTC.

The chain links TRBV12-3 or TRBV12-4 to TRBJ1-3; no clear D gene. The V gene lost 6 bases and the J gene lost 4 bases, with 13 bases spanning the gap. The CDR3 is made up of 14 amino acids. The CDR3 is CASRIAGYGNTIYF. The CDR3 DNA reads TGTGCCAGCAGAATAGCCGGTTACGGAAACACCATATATTTT.

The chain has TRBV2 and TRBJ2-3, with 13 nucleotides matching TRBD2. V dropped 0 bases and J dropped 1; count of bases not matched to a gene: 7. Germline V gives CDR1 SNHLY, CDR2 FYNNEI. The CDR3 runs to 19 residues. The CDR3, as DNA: TGTGCCAGCAGTGAAGCACAACTAGCGGGGGGGCTTGGCACAGATACGCAGTATTTT. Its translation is CASSEAQLAGGLGTDTQYF.

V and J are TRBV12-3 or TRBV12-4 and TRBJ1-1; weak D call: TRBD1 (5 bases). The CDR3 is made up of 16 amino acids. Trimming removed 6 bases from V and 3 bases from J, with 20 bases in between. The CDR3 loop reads CASSLAGGWRDTEAFF. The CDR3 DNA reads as TGTGCCAGCAGCCTGGCGGGGGGGTGGCGGGACACTGAAGCTTTCTTT.

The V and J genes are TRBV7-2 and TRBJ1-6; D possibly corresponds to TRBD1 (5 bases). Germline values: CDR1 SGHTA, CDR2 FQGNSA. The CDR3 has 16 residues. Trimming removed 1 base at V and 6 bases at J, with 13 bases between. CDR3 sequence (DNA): TGTGCCAGCAGCTTAGAAATTCCAGGGCTTAATTCACCCCTCCACTTT. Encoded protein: CASSLEIPGLNSPLHF.

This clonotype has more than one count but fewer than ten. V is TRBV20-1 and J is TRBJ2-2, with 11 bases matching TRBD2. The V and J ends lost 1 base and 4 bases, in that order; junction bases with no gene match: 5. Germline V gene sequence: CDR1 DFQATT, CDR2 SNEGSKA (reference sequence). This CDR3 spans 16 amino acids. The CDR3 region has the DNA TGCAGTGCTAGAGCCTCGGGACTAGCGGTCACCGGGGAGCTGTTTTTT. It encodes CSARASGLAVTGELFF.

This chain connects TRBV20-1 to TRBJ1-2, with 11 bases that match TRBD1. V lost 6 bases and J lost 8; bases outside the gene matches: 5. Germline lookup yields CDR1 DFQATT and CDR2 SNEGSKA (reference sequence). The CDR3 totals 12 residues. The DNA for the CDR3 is TGCAGTGCCCCCGGGACAGGGGGAGGCTACACCTTC. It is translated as CSAPGTGGGYTF.

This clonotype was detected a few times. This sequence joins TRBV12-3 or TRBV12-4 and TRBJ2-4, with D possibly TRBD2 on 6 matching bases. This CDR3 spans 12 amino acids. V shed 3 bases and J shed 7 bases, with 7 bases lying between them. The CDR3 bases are TGTGCCAGCAGTTTTGGGGGGAACATTCAGTACTTC. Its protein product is CASSFGGNIQYF.

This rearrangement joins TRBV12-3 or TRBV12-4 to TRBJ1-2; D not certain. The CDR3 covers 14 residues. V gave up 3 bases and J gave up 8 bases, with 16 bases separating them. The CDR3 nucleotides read TGTGCCAGCAGTTTGGGAACGGCGGCATCGGGCTACACCTTC. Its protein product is CASSLGTAASGYTF.

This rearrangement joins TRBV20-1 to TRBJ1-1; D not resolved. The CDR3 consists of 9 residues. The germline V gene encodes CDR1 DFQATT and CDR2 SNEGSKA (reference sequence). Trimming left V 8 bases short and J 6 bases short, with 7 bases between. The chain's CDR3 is CSPWAEAFF. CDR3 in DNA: TGCAGTCCCTGGGCTGAAGCTTTCTTT.

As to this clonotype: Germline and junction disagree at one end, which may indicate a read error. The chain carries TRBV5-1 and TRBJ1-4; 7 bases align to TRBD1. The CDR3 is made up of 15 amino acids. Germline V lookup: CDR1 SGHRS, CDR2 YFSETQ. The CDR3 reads CASSLRQGTYEKLFF. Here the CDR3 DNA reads TGCGCCAGCAGCCTACGACAGGGAACTTATGAAAAACTGTTTTTT.

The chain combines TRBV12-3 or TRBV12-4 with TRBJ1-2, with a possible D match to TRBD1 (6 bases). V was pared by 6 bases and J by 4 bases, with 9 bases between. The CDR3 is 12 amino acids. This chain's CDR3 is CASRTGSYGYTF. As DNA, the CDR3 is TGTGCCAGCAGGACAGGATCCTATGGCTACACCTTC.